This TCR beta chain is from a study of cytomegalovirus exposure and HLA in healthy donors. General study findings and limits: What TCR beta sequences reportedly achieved was accurate prediction of HLA-A and HLA-B alleles in most subjects.

It was with 60 Vbeta and 13 Jbeta primers that the PCR ran. TCRdb's copy holds only in-frame clones and misses some; the assay was immunoSEQ multiplex PCR. The table lists 79,000 or so clones, 65% to 75% of them singletons, with around 16% in the top ten. About this clone: Its antigen is not identified.

The sample comprised PBMCs. This receptor was taken from a middle-aged woman in good health and CMV-seropositive.

DNA of the CDR3: TGCGCCAGCAGCCAACCAATAGCCAAAAACATTCAGTACTTC. It translates to CASSQPIAKNIQYF. The chain joins TRBV4-1 to TRBJ2-4; no definite D call. Germline V gives CDR1 MGHRA, CDR2 YSYEKL. V lost 2 bases to trimming and J lost 0 bases, with 5 bases between them. The CDR3 totals 14 residues.